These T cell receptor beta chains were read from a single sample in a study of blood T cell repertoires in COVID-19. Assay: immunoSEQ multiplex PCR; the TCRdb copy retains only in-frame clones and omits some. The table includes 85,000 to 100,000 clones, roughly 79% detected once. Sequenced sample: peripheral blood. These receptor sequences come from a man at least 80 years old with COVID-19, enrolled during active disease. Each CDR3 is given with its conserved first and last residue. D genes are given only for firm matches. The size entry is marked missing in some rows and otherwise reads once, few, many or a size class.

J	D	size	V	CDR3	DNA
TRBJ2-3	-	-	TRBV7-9	CASSPPSRGTQYF	TGTGCCAGCAGCCCGCCTAGCAGGGGTACGCAGTATTTT
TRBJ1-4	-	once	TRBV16	CASSQSQGLGKLFF	TGTGCCAGCAGCCAATCCCAGGGTTTGGGAAAACTGTTTTTT
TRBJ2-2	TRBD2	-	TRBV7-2	CASKATSGSGELFF	TGTGCCAGCAAGGCAACTAGCGGGAGTGGGGAGCTGTTTTTT
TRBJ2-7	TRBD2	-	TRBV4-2	CASSQFSGSSYEQYF	TGTGCCAGCAGCCAATTTAGCGGGAGCTCCTACGAGCAGTACTTC
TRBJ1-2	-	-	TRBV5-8	CASSLVDTQRYGYTF	TGTGCCAGCAGCTTGGTGGACACACAACGCTATGGCTACACCTTC
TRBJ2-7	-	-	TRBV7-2	CASSFQGLGEQYF	TGTGCCAGCAGCTTCCAGGGGTTAGGGGAGCAGTACTTC
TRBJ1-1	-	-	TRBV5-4	CASGPPVAGTEAFF	TGTGCCAGCGGCCCTCCCGTGGCCGGGACTGAAGCTTTCTTT
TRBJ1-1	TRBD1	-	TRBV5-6	CASSFDRQGISAFF	TGTGCCAGCAGCTTCGATCGACAGGGAATCTCAGCTTTCTTT
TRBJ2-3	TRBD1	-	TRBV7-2	CASSDRDRNTDTQYF	TGTGCCAGCAGCGACCGGGACAGGAACACAGATACGCAGTATTTT
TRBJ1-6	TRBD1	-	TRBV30	CAWSPGGGYNSPLHF	TGTGCCTGGAGCCCAGGGGGAGGATATAATTCACCCCTCCACTTT
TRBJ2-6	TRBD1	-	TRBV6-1	CASSGTGGNSGANVLTF	TGTGCCAGCAGTGGGACAGGGGGTAACTCTGGGGCCAACGTCCTGACTTTC
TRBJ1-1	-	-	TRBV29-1	CSGRTVNTEAFF	TGCAGCGGGAGGACAGTTAACACTGAAGCTTTCTTT
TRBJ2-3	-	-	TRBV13	CASSAYGGDTQYF	TGTGCCAGCAGCGCCTATGGCGGAGATACGCAGTATTTT
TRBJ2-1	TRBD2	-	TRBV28	CASRTSGNENEQFF	TGTGCCAGCAGGACTAGCGGGAATGAAAATGAGCAGTTCTTC
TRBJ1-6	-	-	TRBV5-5	CASTQRAAGEGSPLHF	TGTGCCAGCACCCAAAGGGCAGCCGGGGAGGGTTCACCCCTCCACTTT
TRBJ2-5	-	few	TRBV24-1	CATSPGFQETQYF	TGTGCCACAAGTCCGGGGTTCCAAGAGACCCAGTACTTC
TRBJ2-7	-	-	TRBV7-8	CASSPQRIRTYEQYF	TGTGCCAGCAGCCCCCAGCGAATACGTACCTACGAGCAGTACTTC
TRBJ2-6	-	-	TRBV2	CASSGSGANVLTF	TGTGCCAGCAGCGGGTCTGGGGCCAACGTCCTGACTTTC